This record concerns one T cell receptor (beta chain) sequence. The germline CDR1 and CDR2 sequences are SNHLY and FYNNEI. The CDR3 runs to 15 residues. Deletions cut 8 bases from V and 2 bases from J, with 13 bases between. Only in-frame clones appear in the TCRdb table, and some are missing; sequencing was by immunoSEQ multiplex PCR. The sample has roughly 410,000 clones, 95% seen once. This sample stems from a study of shared T cell receptors in the human thymus. This receptor was taken from a human donor. The chain carries TRBV2 and TRBJ2-6; D is unclear. The sample consisted of thymocytes. The chain's CDR3 is CASGSRSPGANVLTF. The CDR3, as DNA: TGTGCCAGCGGCAGCCGCTCTCCTGGGGCCAACGTCCTGACTTTC.